Sequencing of this T cell receptor (beta chain) was carried out in a study of T cell changes during pregnancy in multiple sclerosis. The data were produced by immunoSEQ multiplex PCR, yet TCRdb's version contains in-frame clones alone and is incomplete. In the table there are around 66,000 clones, roughly 91% of which are singletons. Germline loops: CDR1 MNHEY, CDR2 SVGAGI. CDR3 length: 14 amino acids. With 4 bases clipped from V and 8 bases from J, the junction kept 6 bases outside the gene matches. The chain is built from TRBV6-5 and TRBJ1-2; 11 nucleotides line up with TRBD1. The material was peripheral blood, obtained in the third trimester of pregnancy. This TCR was recovered from a female donor in good health, enrolled as a control in a pregnancy study. This CDR3 reads CASSSGQGAQGYTF. The DNA for the CDR3 is TGTGCCAGCAGTTCCGGACAGGGGGCGCAAGGCTACACCTTC.